This T cell receptor beta chain originates from a study of Ad26.COV2.S vaccination and SARS-CoV-2 variants. CDR1 MDHEN and CDR2 SYDVKM come from the germline V gene. This CDR3 is built from 15 residues. With 7 bases clipped from V and 1 base from J, the junction kept 10 bases outside the gene matches. Documented treatment: 19 received Ad26.COV2.S at low or high dose, single or two shots; about 5 received placebo; per-sample allocation not given. Day 63 following the first vaccine or placebo injection was when the samples were taken. Wuhan-strain SARS-CoV-2 spike was expressed by the Ad26 vector that made up the vaccine. Using immunoSEQ multiplex PCR, the repertoire was profiled, and TCRdb retains in-frame clones only, with some absent. The profile shows 400,000 to 450,000 clones, around 92% of them singletons.

The source material was peripheral blood, sampled in a trial of Ad26.COV2.S vaccine versus placebo. The clonotype was recovered from a person between 18 and 60 years old who received the Ad26.COV2.S COVID-19 vaccine or a placebo. This chain joins TRBV28 and TRBJ2-7; 7 bases fit TRBD1. CDR3 loop: CASKHPGQLSYEQYF. The CDR3 DNA reads as TGTGCCAGCAAACATCCGGGACAGCTATCCTACGAGCAGTACTTC.